Listed below are T cell receptor beta chains from one sample, sequenced in a study of T cells in localized non-small cell lung cancer. The table came from immunoSEQ multiplex PCR; TCRdb's copy has only in-frame clones and leaves some out. There are some 34,000 clones in the sample; roughly 77% occur only once, and 16% lies in the top ten. Sequenced material: peripheral blood, taken before any cancer treatment. These receptors were taken from a male donor at least 60 years old with stage III squamous cell lung carcinoma. Both conserved end residues are part of each CDR3. Fields, in order: J gene, clone size, V gene, D gene, CDR3 protein, CDR3 DNA. D genes are given only for firm matches. Clone size is given for some rows only: seen once, a few or many times, or a class if the clone is expanded.

TRBJ2-1	NA	TRBV18	TRBD2	CASSPTGTRNEQFF	TGTGCCAGCTCCCCAACCGGGACTAGAAATGAGCAGTTCTTC
TRBJ1-1	NA	TRBV27	NA	CASRGPNMNTEAFF	TGTGCCAGCAGAGGCCCAAACATGAACACTGAAGCTTTCTTT
TRBJ2-7	few	TRBV27	NA	CASSLSRGVPYEQYF	TGTGCCAGCAGTTTATCGAGAGGGGTCCCCTACGAGCAGTACTTC
TRBJ2-2	few	TRBV6-1	NA	CASSRTYDTGELFF	TGTGCCAGCAGTCGGACATATGACACCGGGGAGCTGTTTTTT
TRBJ1-2	NA	TRBV9	TRBD1	CASGKTGSDYGYTF	TGTGCCAGCGGTAAGACAGGGTCTGACTATGGCTACACCTTC
TRBJ2-2	NA	TRBV5-5	TRBD1	CASRVRQGDTGELFF	TGTGCCAGCAGAGTCAGACAGGGAGACACCGGGGAGCTGTTTTTT
TRBJ2-5	NA	TRBV5-1	TRBD2	CASTSPSGQETQYF	TGCGCCAGCACATCGCCTAGCGGACAAGAGACCCAGTACTTC
TRBJ1-2	NA	TRBV4-3	TRBD1	CASSPDRGANYGYTF	TGCGCCAGCAGCCCAGACAGGGGGGCCAACTATGGCTACACCTTC
TRBJ2-5	few	TRBV7-2	NA	CASSSDTLPQETQYF	TGTGCCAGCAGCTCTGACACCCTCCCCCAAGAGACCCAGTACTTC
TRBJ2-1	NA	TRBV9	NA	CASSVDPGVSYNEQFF	TGTGCCAGCAGCGTAGATCCAGGGGTGTCCTACAATGAGCAGTTCTTC
TRBJ2-5	NA	TRBV4-3	TRBD2	CASSQGTQRGAETQYF	TGCGCCAGCAGCCAAGGAACTCAGCGGGGGGCCGAGACCCAGTACTTC
TRBJ1-2	NA	TRBV7-2	NA	CASSLAAGNYGYTF	TGTGCCAGCAGCTTAGCGGCAGGAAACTATGGCTACACCTTC
TRBJ2-7	NA	TRBV6-5	TRBD1	CASSRTGTVNYEQYF	TGTGCCAGCAGTCGAACCGGGACAGTTAACTACGAGCAGTACTTC
TRBJ1-3	NA	TRBV9	NA	CASSVEGYGNTIYF	TGTGCCAGCAGCGTAGAAGGGTACGGAAACACCATATATTTT
TRBJ2-1	NA	TRBV28	TRBD2	CASSFSGSDYNEQFF	TGTGCCAGCAGTTTCAGCGGGAGTGACTACAATGAGCAGTTCTTC
TRBJ2-1	NA	TRBV9	TRBD2	CASSVGSGYSYNEQFF	TGTGCCAGCAGCGTCGGTAGCGGGTACTCCTACAATGAGCAGTTCTTC
TRBJ2-3	few	TRBV10-3	NA	CAISSLGQITSTDTQYF	TGTGCCATCAGTTCTCTCGGACAGATAACTAGCACAGATACGCAGTATTTT
TRBJ1-4	NA	TRBV28	TRBD1	CASGSGQGNEKLFF	TGTGCCAGCGGTTCGGGACAGGGTAATGAAAAACTGTTTTTT
TRBJ2-3	NA	TRBV5-1	TRBD2	CASSLGLAGGSTDTQYF	TGCGCCAGCAGCTTGGGACTAGCGGGGGGGAGCACAGATACGCAGTATTTT
TRBJ2-5	NA	TRBV10-3	TRBD1	CAIRGDRGSETQYF	TGTGCCATCAGAGGAGACAGGGGCAGCGAGACCCAGTACTTC
TRBJ1-3	NA	TRBV28	NA	CALGAGNTIYF	TGTGCCCTAGGGGCCGGAAACACCATATATTTT
TRBJ1-5	few	TRBV7-2	NA	CASSLWDNSNQPQHF	TGTGCCAGCAGCTTATGGGACAATAGCAATCAGCCCCAGCATTTT
TRBJ2-5	NA	TRBV18	TRBD1	CASSPGQGETQYF	TGTGCCAGCTCGCCGGGACAGGGTGAGACCCAGTACTTC
TRBJ1-5	NA	TRBV6-6	NA	CASSENRNQPQHF	TGTGCCAGCAGCGAAAACAGGAATCAGCCCCAGCATTTT
TRBJ1-2	NA	TRBV5-5	NA	CASSIQGALYGYTF	TGTGCCAGCAGCATTCAGGGAGCTCTCTATGGCTACACCTTC
TRBJ1-1	NA	TRBV5-4	TRBD1	CASSTERTGGAFF	TGTGCCAGCAGCACCGAACGGACAGGGGGAGCTTTCTTT
TRBJ2-7	once	TRBV18	TRBD1	CASSPSTGLTYEQYF	TGTGCCAGCTCACCGTCGACAGGGCTCACCTACGAGCAGTACTTC
TRBJ2-1	NA	TRBV4-3	NA	CASSQVFPELSEQFF	TGCGCCAGCAGCCAAGTTTTCCCTGAACTAAGTGAGCAGTTCTTC
TRBJ2-2	NA	TRBV2	NA	CASSLDGGSNTGELFF	TGTGCCAGCAGTTTGGACGGGGGATCGAACACCGGGGAGCTGTTTTTT